The present T cell receptor (beta chain) was sequenced within a study of shared clonotypes between healthy human individuals (dated by TCRdb to 2020 to 2022). Study-level background: A few men and a couple of women, aged 18 to 49 years, made up the cohort. To estimate repertoire size and how much clonotypes are shared between individuals, the study performed deep sequencing of blood TCR repertoires from five healthy adults. Between about 0.94 and 8.9 billion PBMCs per donor were obtained by leukapheresis. Different laboratories and diverse techniques were used to prepare libraries and sequence TCR repertoires, to increase sequencing depth and limit assay-specific biases. For each donor, CD4 naive and CD4 memory were each run on three plates, CD8 naive on two plates, and CD8 memory on one plate. Summary of the overall study and its limitations: Pairwise subsampling led to the expectation that sequencing depth would affect the degree of clonotype sharing among donors. The small number of donors limited the genetic and exposure-history diversity represented. Sharing across a handful of donors was observed for 5% to 6.5% of naive CD4, under 4% of naive CD8, around 2.5% of memory CD4, and less than 0.45% of memory CD8 clonotypes. Incomplete sequencing was indicated by rarefaction of sorted-subset datasets, despite the large sequencing depth. Sampling was restricted to blood, and TCR repertoires in tissues likely differ from the TCR repertoires found in blood. Higher generation probabilities were observed for clonotypes shared by all four sorted-subset donors than for non-shared clonotypes. Estimated clonotype richness was generally larger for naive than for memory subsets.

According to the germline V gene, CDR1 reads SGHVS and CDR2 reads FNYEAQ. The CDR3 runs 13 amino acids, cysteine and phenylalanine included. CDR3 DNA is the only sequence kept; it has 39 bases, read in frame from the first base. V and J lose 6 bases and 2 bases, and a span of 11 bases separates them. Using the deep immunoSEQ assay, multiplex PCR amplified TCR CDR3 regions from genomic DNA. Genomic DNA extracted from each cell subset was distributed evenly over all wells of several immunoSEQ 96-well plates, and each plate served as one replicate. Each replicate PCR for sorted subsets received about 0.2 ug genomic DNA, equal to around 32,000 T cell genomes. The purified libraries were quantified using a Qubit 3.0 fluorometer, sized with a Bioanalyzer 2100, and then quantified again using the KAPA Library Quantification kit. Every immunoSEQ 96-well plate was sequenced on a separate single-read 150-cycle Illumina NextSeq 550 flow cell. Regarding the original processing steps: Because the immunoSEQ output included only junctional sequences and no quality scores, the filtering could not be the same as the filtering used for full-length reads. Sequences were annotated with PyIR, a Python wrapper for IgBLAST v1.9, using IMGT germline references to assign V/J genes and CDR3. Reads with weak V/J assignments (E-value above 1e-6), missing CDR3, stop codons, out-of-frame junctions, or ambiguous translated residues were removed. V3J clonotypes were defined as sequences sharing an identical inferred V gene, J gene, and CDR3 amino acid sequence. The percentage overlap between two repertoires was calculated by dividing the number of shared unique clonotypes by the size of the smaller repertoire. Repertoire richness was assessed with RTK rarefaction, the Chao1 estimator, and Recon v2.1 estimates of unobserved clonotypes. OLGA was used to compute generation probabilities for all TCRbeta clonotypes that the gDNA method yielded from a few donors. As stored in TCRdb, this immuneACCESS dataset retains in-frame rearrangements with V and J assigned. A fraction of the clones does not appear; measured against another copy, unresolved V genes explain less than half of the discrepancy, and the remainder lacks a known reason. The V and J calls and clone size are taken from that table; D and trimming were inferred from the DNA. This sample lists 740,000 or so clones; 73% were detected once. The ten largest clonotypes hold around 1.8% of the sample.

Healthy HIV-negative adults with no recently reported acute infections or vaccinations were included as donors. Every donor was a Caucasian adult residing in Nashville, Tennessee, USA. CD4+ T cells were enriched by magnetic negative selection; naive cells were then positively selected on CD45RA, and the negative fraction formed the memory subset. After blood collection by leukapheresis, PBMCs were isolated using Ficoll-Histopaque density gradient centrifugation and then cryopreserved in the vapor phase of liquid nitrogen. Purity and quantity of every magnetically sorted T cell population were checked by analytical flow cytometry. Genomic DNA was isolated from every sorted fraction and measured by UV absorbance on a Nanodrop 2000c. About this clone itself: Its specific antigen is unknown. It has no much larger one-base neighbor in the sample; base qualities were not kept.

Recombination connected TRBV7-6 to TRBJ2-7, with the identity of the D gene unclear. The receptor's source is a woman aged 25 to 45 in good health. The specimen was memory CD4+ T cells sorted from blood. What this sample's cell subset or site label stands for: CD45RA-negative fraction. At the DNA level, the sequence is TGTGCCAGCAGTTTACGACAAACCTACGAGCAGTACTTC. The encoded protein is CASSLRQTYEQYF.